These T cell receptor beta chains were read from a single sample in a study of T cell responses to AZD1222 COVID-19 vaccine. The repertoire was sequenced with immunoSEQ multiplex PCR; TCRdb's copy has only in-frame clones and lacks some. The sample has under 150,000 clones, 80% to 95% seen once. This specimen consisted of peripheral blood, obtained 28 days after the second AZD1222 dose. These receptors were collected from an adult who received the AZD1222 COVID-19 vaccine. CDR3s include the opening cysteine and the closing phenylalanine or tryptophan. D genes are given only for firm matches. A clone size is listed for some rows: how often the clone was seen (once, few, many), or a class if it is expanded.

j_gene: TRBJ1-1; d_gene: NA; v_gene: TRBV14; abundance: once; CDR3aa: CASSQEGTAREAFF; CDR3nt: TGTGCCAGCAGCCAAGAAGGAACGGCCCGGGAAGCTTTCTTT
j_gene: TRBJ2-7; d_gene: NA; v_gene: TRBV15; abundance: NA; CDR3aa: CATSRDIWDNPDEQYF; CDR3nt: TGTGCCACCAGCAGAGACATATGGGACAATCCCGACGAGCAGTACTTC
j_gene: TRBJ1-2; d_gene: NA; v_gene: TRBV7-2; abundance: NA; CDR3aa: CASSLDSRFYGYTF; CDR3nt: TGTGCCAGCAGCTTAGATAGCAGATTCTATGGCTACACCTTC
j_gene: TRBJ1-5; d_gene: NA; v_gene: TRBV4-3; abundance: NA; CDR3aa: CASSQDAFNQPQHF; CDR3nt: TGCGCCAGCAGCCAAGACGCCTTCAATCAGCCCCAGCATTTT
j_gene: TRBJ1-2; d_gene: NA; v_gene: TRBV9; abundance: NA; CDR3aa: CASSVRYRPGGNGYTF; CDR3nt: TGTGCCAGCAGCGTAAGGTATCGTCCCGGAGGGAATGGCTACACCTTC
j_gene: TRBJ2-7; d_gene: NA; v_gene: TRBV10-3; abundance: NA; CDR3aa: CAISAGPRLSYEQYF; CDR3nt: TGTGCCATCAGTGCAGGCCCCCGCCTCTCCTACGAGCAGTACTTC
j_gene: TRBJ1-1; d_gene: NA; v_gene: TRBV25-1; abundance: NA; CDR3aa: CASSESGMNTEAFF; CDR3nt: TGTGCCAGCAGTGAGTCAGGGATGAACACTGAAGCTTTCTTT
j_gene: TRBJ1-2; d_gene: NA; v_gene: TRBV3-1/TRBV3-2; abundance: NA; CDR3aa: CASSQGSLYGYTF; CDR3nt: TGTGCCAGCAGCCAAGGGAGCCTCTATGGCTACACCTTC
j_gene: TRBJ2-5; d_gene: TRBD2; v_gene: TRBV7-9; abundance: NA; CDR3aa: CASSSGTRPPETQYF; CDR3nt: TGTGCCAGCAGCTCCGGGACTAGACCCCCAGAGACCCAGTACTTC
j_gene: TRBJ2-7; d_gene: TRBD2; v_gene: TRBV6-2/TRBV6-3; abundance: NA; CDR3aa: CASSYEASGSGYEQYF; CDR3nt: TGTGCCAGCAGTTACGAGGCTAGCGGGAGTGGTTACGAGCAGTACTTC
j_gene: TRBJ1-4; d_gene: NA; v_gene: TRBV6-1; abundance: NA; CDR3aa: CAASGAANEKLFF; CDR3nt: TGTGCCGCCTCAGGGGCGGCTAATGAAAAACTGTTTTTT
j_gene: TRBJ2-6; d_gene: NA; v_gene: TRBV5-5; abundance: NA; CDR3aa: CASSAGPSSGANVLTF; CDR3nt: TGTGCCAGCAGCGCGGGACCAAGCTCTGGGGCCAACGTCCTGACTTTC
j_gene: TRBJ1-2; d_gene: NA; v_gene: TRBV29-1; abundance: NA; CDR3aa: CSVEDSDPGLSF; CDR3nt: TGCAGCGTTGAAGACTCCGATCCGGGGCTCTCCTTC
j_gene: TRBJ1-2; d_gene: NA; v_gene: TRBV7-2; abundance: NA; CDR3aa: CASSPQAGAAFSYGYTF; CDR3nt: TGTGCCAGCAGCCCGCAGGCAGGGGCCGCCTTCTCCTATGGCTACACCTTC
j_gene: TRBJ1-2; d_gene: NA; v_gene: TRBV6-1; abundance: NA; CDR3aa: CASSEAGTAYGYTF; CDR3nt: TGTGCCAGCAGTGAAGCTGGGACGGCCTATGGCTACACCTTC
j_gene: TRBJ2-6; d_gene: NA; v_gene: TRBV3-1/TRBV3-2; abundance: NA; CDR3aa: CASTLRGSGANVLTF; CDR3nt: TGTGCCAGCACCCTCCGGGGATCTGGGGCCAACGTCCTGACTTTC
j_gene: TRBJ1-3; d_gene: TRBD1; v_gene: TRBV4-2; abundance: few; CDR3aa: CASSQVTGANSGNTIYF; CDR3nt: TGTGCCAGCAGCCAAGTAACAGGGGCTAACTCTGGAAACACCATATATTTT
j_gene: TRBJ2-5; d_gene: NA; v_gene: TRBV27; abundance: NA; CDR3aa: CASSLLGQETQYF; CDR3nt: TGTGCCAGCAGTTTATTAGGGCAAGAGACCCAGTACTTC
j_gene: TRBJ2-2; d_gene: NA; v_gene: TRBV6-5; abundance: NA; CDR3aa: CASSQGAHGELFF; CDR3nt: TGTGCCAGCAGTCAGGGAGCACACGGGGAGCTGTTTTTT
j_gene: TRBJ2-1; d_gene: NA; v_gene: TRBV7-3; abundance: NA; CDR3aa: CASSPRGPGEQFF; CDR3nt: TGTGCCAGCAGCCCCCGGGGCCCAGGGGAGCAGTTCTTC
j_gene: TRBJ2-3; d_gene: NA; v_gene: TRBV24-1; abundance: few; CDR3aa: CATSEKGRLTDTQYF; CDR3nt: TGTGCCACCAGTGAAAAAGGACGGCTCACAGATACGCAGTATTTT
j_gene: TRBJ2-5; d_gene: NA; v_gene: TRBV7-9; abundance: NA; CDR3aa: CASSPTRRGTQYF; CDR3nt: TGTGCCAGCAGCCCGACACGGAGGGGGACCCAGTACTTC
j_gene: TRBJ2-5; d_gene: NA; v_gene: TRBV24-1; abundance: NA; CDR3aa: CATSAKSGMEETQYF; CDR3nt: TGTGCCACCAGTGCCAAATCAGGGATGGAGGAGACCCAGTACTTC
j_gene: TRBJ2-2; d_gene: NA; v_gene: TRBV7-9; abundance: NA; CDR3aa: CASSTRGSGSTGELFF; CDR3nt: TGTGCCAGCAGCACCCGGGGTAGCGGAAGCACCGGGGAGCTGTTTTTT
j_gene: TRBJ1-1; d_gene: NA; v_gene: TRBV25-1; abundance: NA; CDR3aa: CASSEWNTEAFF; CDR3nt: TGTGCCAGCAGTGAATGGAATACTGAAGCTTTCTTT
j_gene: TRBJ1-2; d_gene: TRBD1; v_gene: TRBV6-5; abundance: NA; CDR3aa: CASNPNRQGVEGYTF; CDR3nt: TGTGCCAGCAACCCCAATAGACAGGGGGTAGAAGGCTACACCTTC
j_gene: TRBJ1-4; d_gene: TRBD1; v_gene: TRBV4-1; abundance: NA; CDR3aa: CASSQDPGQVNEKLFF; CDR3nt: TGCGCCAGCAGCCAAGATCCGGGACAGGTTAATGAAAAACTGTTTTTT
j_gene: TRBJ2-5; d_gene: NA; v_gene: TRBV2; abundance: NA; CDR3aa: CASSEGGGTGRRTQYF; CDR3nt: TGTGCCAGCAGTGAAGGAGGTGGAACGGGGAGGAGGACCCAGTACTTC
j_gene: TRBJ2-5; d_gene: TRBD1; v_gene: TRBV2; abundance: NA; CDR3aa: CASSPRGLETQYF; CDR3nt: TGTGCCAGCAGTCCCAGGGGGCTTGAGACCCAGTACTTC
j_gene: TRBJ2-6; d_gene: TRBD1; v_gene: TRBV19; abundance: NA; CDR3aa: CASSMGQGVTSGANVLTF; CDR3nt: TGTGCCAGTAGTATGGGTCAGGGGGTAACCTCTGGGGCCAACGTCCTGACTTTC
j_gene: TRBJ2-5; d_gene: TRBD1; v_gene: TRBV5-6; abundance: NA; CDR3aa: CASSLEGGAGQETQYF; CDR3nt: TGTGCCAGCAGCTTGGAAGGGGGCGCGGGCCAAGAGACCCAGTACTTC
j_gene: TRBJ2-5; d_gene: NA; v_gene: TRBV5-4; abundance: NA; CDR3aa: CASSLSAGIAQETQYF; CDR3nt: TGTGCCAGCAGCTTGTCGGCAGGAATAGCACAAGAGACCCAGTACTTC
j_gene: TRBJ2-3; d_gene: TRBD2; v_gene: TRBV5-1; abundance: NA; CDR3aa: CASEDSGRRADTQYF; CDR3nt: TGCGCCAGCGAGGATAGCGGGAGGCGGGCAGATACGCAGTATTTT
j_gene: TRBJ1-3; d_gene: NA; v_gene: TRBV28; abundance: NA; CDR3aa: CASSPSGSSGNTIYF; CDR3nt: TGTGCCAGCAGTCCTAGCGGCAGCTCTGGAAACACCATATATTTT
j_gene: TRBJ2-7; d_gene: NA; v_gene: TRBV7-2; abundance: NA; CDR3aa: CASSLGAGGEGEQYF; CDR3nt: TGTGCCAGCAGCTTAGGCGCCGGTGGGGAAGGCGAGCAGTACTTC
j_gene: TRBJ1-4; d_gene: NA; v_gene: TRBV30; abundance: once; CDR3aa: CAWSVRSRLFF; CDR3nt: TGTGCCTGGAGTGTTCGCTCGAGACTGTTTTTT
j_gene: TRBJ2-5; d_gene: NA; v_gene: TRBV7-8; abundance: NA; CDR3aa: CASSLLVDRETQYF; CDR3nt: TGTGCCAGCAGCTTACTAGTGGATAGAGAGACCCAGTACTTC
j_gene: TRBJ2-7; d_gene: TRBD1; v_gene: TRBV5-1; abundance: NA; CDR3aa: CASSLSQGAGEQYF; CDR3nt: TGCGCCAGCAGCTTGAGCCAGGGGGCAGGGGAGCAGTACTTC
j_gene: TRBJ2-7; d_gene: TRBD2; v_gene: TRBV6-5; abundance: NA; CDR3aa: CASSYDAGGLEQYF; CDR3nt: TGTGCCAGCAGTTACGATGCGGGAGGGCTTGAGCAGTACTTC
j_gene: TRBJ1-4; d_gene: NA; v_gene: TRBV19; abundance: NA; CDR3aa: CASSYGRGPEKLFF; CDR3nt: TGTGCCAGTAGTTATGGGCGGGGTCCTGAAAAACTGTTTTTT
j_gene: TRBJ2-3; d_gene: NA; v_gene: TRBV4-2; abundance: NA; CDR3aa: CASSQGYFTGKGGTSTDTQYF; CDR3nt: TGTGCCAGCAGCCAAGGTTATTTTACAGGGAAAGGGGGTACTAGCACAGATACGCAGTATTTT
j_gene: TRBJ1-4; d_gene: TRBD1; v_gene: TRBV19; abundance: NA; CDR3aa: CASKSGTVDGKLFF; CDR3nt: TGTGCCAGTAAATCTGGGACAGTGGACGGAAAACTGTTTTTT
j_gene: TRBJ2-7; d_gene: TRBD1; v_gene: TRBV4-1; abundance: NA; CDR3aa: CASSLYRDRVYEQYF; CDR3nt: TGCGCCAGCAGCCTCTACCGGGACAGGGTTTACGAGCAGTACTTC
j_gene: TRBJ2-3; d_gene: NA; v_gene: TRBV10-3; abundance: NA; CDR3aa: CAISGTSAGDTQYF; CDR3nt: TGTGCCATCAGTGGTACCAGCGCAGGAGATACGCAGTATTTT
j_gene: TRBJ1-2; d_gene: TRBD1; v_gene: TRBV15; abundance: NA; CDR3aa: CATSRGHPGQGTGYTF; CDR3nt: TGTGCCACCAGCAGAGGACACCCGGGACAGGGGACTGGCTACACCTTC
j_gene: TRBJ1-2; d_gene: NA; v_gene: TRBV5-1; abundance: NA; CDR3aa: CASSGDFMGGYTF; CDR3nt: TGCGCCAGCAGCGGGGACTTTATGGGGGGCTACACCTTC
j_gene: TRBJ1-1; d_gene: NA; v_gene: TRBV6-5; abundance: NA; CDR3aa: CASSYVSGTFF; CDR3nt: TGTGCCAGCAGTTACGTCTCGGGAACTTTCTTT
j_gene: TRBJ1-5; d_gene: NA; v_gene: TRBV6-2/TRBV6-3; abundance: NA; CDR3aa: CASSYRAGSQPQHF; CDR3nt: TGTGCCAGCAGTTACCGGGCAGGGTCTCAGCCCCAGCATTTT
j_gene: TRBJ2-2; d_gene: TRBD2; v_gene: TRBV30; abundance: NA; CDR3aa: CAWSVRLAGEGFFRELFF; CDR3nt: TGTGCCTGGAGTGTACGGTTAGCGGGAGAGGGGTTTTTCCGGGAGCTGTTTTTT
j_gene: TRBJ1-6; d_gene: TRBD1; v_gene: TRBV25-1; abundance: NA; CDR3aa: CASSGGTVESPLHF; CDR3nt: TGTGCCAGCAGTGGAGGGACAGTGGAATCACCCCTCCACTTT
j_gene: TRBJ2-1; d_gene: NA; v_gene: TRBV2; abundance: NA; CDR3aa: CASSDVGVYNEQFF; CDR3nt: TGTGCCAGCAGTGACGTGGGCGTCTACAATGAGCAGTTCTTC
j_gene: TRBJ1-2; d_gene: NA; v_gene: TRBV5-4; abundance: NA; CDR3aa: CASSAKVDYGYTF; CDR3nt: TGTGCCAGCAGCGCAAAAGTAGACTATGGCTACACCTTC
j_gene: TRBJ1-6; d_gene: NA; v_gene: TRBV7-9; abundance: NA; CDR3aa: CAPESRGNSPLHF; CDR3nt: TGTGCCCCCGAAAGTAGGGGGAATTCACCCCTCCACTTT
j_gene: TRBJ2-1; d_gene: NA; v_gene: TRBV6-5; abundance: NA; CDR3aa: CAIRQALSSNNEQFF; CDR3nt: TGTGCCATCCGACAAGCCCTTTCCTCGAACAATGAGCAGTTCTTC
j_gene: TRBJ1-2; d_gene: TRBD1; v_gene: TRBV6-5; abundance: NA; CDR3aa: CASRPTGGEAYGYTF; CDR3nt: TGTGCCAGCAGACCTACAGGGGGAGAAGCCTATGGCTACACCTTC
j_gene: TRBJ2-1; d_gene: NA; v_gene: TRBV3-1/TRBV3-2; abundance: NA; CDR3aa: CASSQDVVNEQFF; CDR3nt: TGTGCCAGCAGCCAAGACGTAGTCAATGAGCAGTTCTTC
j_gene: TRBJ2-7; d_gene: TRBD1; v_gene: TRBV2; abundance: once; CDR3aa: CASRQDRYYEQYF; CDR3nt: TGTGCCAGCAGACAGGACAGGTACTACGAGCAGTACTTC